The rows below give T cell receptor beta chains drawn from one sample of a study of blood T cell repertoires in COVID-19. The table came from immunoSEQ multiplex PCR; TCRdb's copy has only in-frame clones and leaves some out. The table shows about 46,000 clones, with over 75% occurring only once. The sample taken for sequencing was peripheral blood. Every receptor here comes from a human donor in a cohort sampled during active COVID-19. The donor label of this sample is uncertain. Both conserved end residues are part of each CDR3. Fields, in order: V gene, clone size, J gene, D gene, CDR3 protein, CDR3 DNA. D genes are given only for firm matches. The size field is filled for only some rows; it gives once, few, many or a size class.

>TRBV19|few|TRBJ1-5|TRBD1
CASSLGTGGNQPQHF
TGTGCCAGTAGCCTCGGGACAGGGGGCAATCAGCCCCAGCATTTT
>TRBV7-8|once|TRBJ1-2|TRBD1
CASSLWGTGDSYGYTF
TGTGCCAGCAGCTTATGGGGGACAGGGGATAGTTATGGCTACACCTTC
>TRBV9|-|TRBJ1-6|-
CASSVGSGISPLHF
TGTGCCAGCAGCGTAGGATCAGGGATTTCACCCCTCCACTTT
>TRBV24-1|-|TRBJ2-3|TRBD2
CATSGAGGADTQYF
TGTGCCACCAGTGGGGCGGGGGGGGCAGATACGCAGTATTTT
>TRBV27|few|TRBJ1-2|-
CASSLAPNRDGYGYTF
TGTGCCAGCAGTTTAGCCCCGAACAGGGACGGCTATGGCTACACCTTC
>TRBV9|few|TRBJ2-5|TRBD2
CASSVQMGGETQYF
TGTGCCAGCAGCGTACAGATGGGAGGGGAGACCCAGTACTTC
>TRBV5-1|-|TRBJ2-1|TRBD2
CASSLVGRGSYNEQFF
TGCGCCAGCAGCTTGGTCGGGCGGGGGTCCTACAATGAGCAGTTCTTC
>TRBV6-5|once|TRBJ2-4|TRBD1
CASSPTGKNIQYF
TGTGCCAGCAGCCCGACAGGGAAAAACATTCAGTACTTC
>TRBV20-1|-|TRBJ2-7|-
CSARSGYEQYF
TGCAGTGCTAGGTCAGGGTACGAGCAGTACTTC
>TRBV28|-|TRBJ2-1|TRBD1
CASSRTGVGNEQFF
TGTGCCAGCAGTCGGACAGGGGTAGGGAATGAGCAGTTCTTC
>TRBV19|-|TRBJ2-2|-
CASSFTGAGELFF
TGTGCCAGTAGTTTCACGGGGGCCGGGGAGCTGTTTTTT
>TRBV6-2/TRBV6-3|few|TRBJ2-7|-
CASSYSWLGSYEQYF
TGTGCCAGCAGTTACTCCTGGCTCGGGAGCTACGAGCAGTACTTC
>TRBV10-3|-|TRBJ2-7|-
CAISGGVPGTYEQYF
TGTGCCATCAGTGGAGGCGTCCCGGGAACCTACGAGCAGTACTTC
>TRBV19|-|TRBJ2-7|-
CASSIPGRATYEQYF
TGTGCCAGTAGTATCCCCGGCAGGGCGACCTACGAGCAGTACTTC
>TRBV7-2|-|TRBJ1-1|-
CASGRSRRTEAFF
TGTGCCAGCGGGAGGTCGAGGCGGACTGAAGCTTTCTTT
>TRBV5-4|-|TRBJ2-3|TRBD2
CASSPVGGFHTDTQYF
TGTGCCAGCAGCCCCGTGGGAGGGTTCCACACAGATACGCAGTATTTT
>TRBV2|-|TRBJ2-7|TRBD2
CASSENGGDEQYF
TGTGCCAGCAGTGAGAACGGGGGGGACGAGCAGTACTTC
>TRBV2|-|TRBJ1-1|TRBD1
CASSGQGSTEAFF
TGTGCCAGCAGCGGACAGGGATCCACTGAAGCTTTCTTT
>TRBV5-1|-|TRBJ1-6|-
CASKEGLMGNSPLHF
TGCGCCAGCAAAGAGGGATTAATGGGAAATTCACCCCTCCACTTT
>TRBV25-1|-|TRBJ1-1|-
CASSEFWEGGAFF
TGTGCCAGCAGTGAATTTTGGGAGGGGGGAGCTTTCTTT
>TRBV6-5|-|TRBJ1-3|TRBD1
CASGRDSSGNTIYF
TGTGCCAGCGGCCGGGACAGCTCTGGAAACACCATATATTTT
>TRBV7-3|-|TRBJ2-2|TRBD2
CASSRRGSAGGSNTGELFF
TGTGCCAGCAGCCGGAGGGGTTCGGCGGGGGGATCGAACACCGGGGAGCTGTTTTTT
>TRBV7-8|-|TRBJ2-5|TRBD1
CASSAGDRAWETQYF
TGTGCCAGCAGCGCGGGGGACAGGGCATGGGAGACCCAGTACTTC
>TRBV4-3|-|TRBJ2-5|TRBD1
CASSLYAPGQGKQETQYF
TGCGCCAGCAGCCTCTACGCCCCGGGACAGGGAAAACAAGAGACCCAGTACTTC
>TRBV6-2/TRBV6-3|-|TRBJ2-1|TRBD2
CASSTIGTSGRDEQFF
TGTGCCAGCAGTACGATCGGGACTAGCGGTAGGGATGAGCAGTTCTTC
>TRBV7-2|-|TRBJ1-6|-
CASSLEAPRSLNSPLHF
TGTGCCAGCAGCTTAGAAGCACCCCGATCTCTTAATTCACCCCTCCACTTT
>TRBV2|-|TRBJ2-3|TRBD2
CASNPLSAGGGQYF
TGTGCCAGCAACCCCCTTTCCGCGGGGGGCGGGCAGTATTTT
>TRBV13|-|TRBJ1-4|-
CASSLNEKLFF
TGTGCCAGCAGCCTTAATGAAAAACTGTTTTTT
>TRBV2|-|TRBJ2-3|TRBD2
CASRGGTSYADTQYF
TGTGCCAGCAGGGGCGGGACTAGCTACGCAGATACGCAGTATTTT
>TRBV5-4|-|TRBJ2-7|-
CASSSIDRSGEQYF
TGTGCCAGCAGCAGCATTGACAGGTCGGGCGAGCAGTACTTC
>TRBV7-2|-|TRBJ2-7|-
CASSFDQTYEQYF
TGTGCCAGCAGCTTCGATCAGACCTACGAGCAGTACTTC
>TRBV28|-|TRBJ1-1|-
CASSLSTAMNTEAFF
TGTGCCAGCAGTTTATCGACAGCGATGAACACTGAAGCTTTCTTT
>TRBV3-1/TRBV3-2|-|TRBJ2-4|-
CASSQALQENIQYF
TGTGCCAGCAGCCAAGCTTTACAGGAAAACATTCAGTACTTC
>TRBV5-4|once|TRBJ2-3|-
CASSPGGDTQYF
TGTGCCAGCAGCCCCGGGGGAGATACGCAGTATTTT
>TRBV7-9|-|TRBJ1-4|-
CASSFRQANEKLFF
TGTGCCAGCAGCTTCCGGCAGGCTAATGAAAAACTGTTTTTT
>TRBV4-1|-|TRBJ2-7|-
CASSLQGNYEQYF
TGCGCCAGCAGCCTTCAGGGTAACTACGAGCAGTACTTC
>TRBV6-5|-|TRBJ1-1|-
CASRQGKMAFF
TGTGCCAGCAGACAGGGAAAAATGGCTTTCTTT
>TRBV7-3|-|TRBJ2-1|-
CASSTGTFNEQFF
TGTGCCAGCAGCACAGGGACCTTCAATGAGCAGTTCTTC
>TRBV3-1/TRBV3-2|-|TRBJ1-2|-
CASSQVGREYGGYTF
TGTGCCAGCAGCCAAGTCGGCAGGGAATATGGTGGCTACACCTTC
>TRBV18|-|TRBJ1-2|TRBD1
CASSPPTGYGYTF
TGTGCCAGCTCACCCCCGACAGGGTATGGCTACACCTTC
>TRBV13|-|TRBJ1-1|TRBD1
CASSMTGEWDTEAFF
TGTGCCAGCAGCATGACAGGGGAATGGGACACTGAAGCTTTCTTT
>TRBV19|-|TRBJ1-6|TRBD1
CASSPPRTGAGNSPLHF
TGTGCCAGTAGTCCTCCTCGGACAGGGGCGGGTAATTCACCCCTCCACTTT